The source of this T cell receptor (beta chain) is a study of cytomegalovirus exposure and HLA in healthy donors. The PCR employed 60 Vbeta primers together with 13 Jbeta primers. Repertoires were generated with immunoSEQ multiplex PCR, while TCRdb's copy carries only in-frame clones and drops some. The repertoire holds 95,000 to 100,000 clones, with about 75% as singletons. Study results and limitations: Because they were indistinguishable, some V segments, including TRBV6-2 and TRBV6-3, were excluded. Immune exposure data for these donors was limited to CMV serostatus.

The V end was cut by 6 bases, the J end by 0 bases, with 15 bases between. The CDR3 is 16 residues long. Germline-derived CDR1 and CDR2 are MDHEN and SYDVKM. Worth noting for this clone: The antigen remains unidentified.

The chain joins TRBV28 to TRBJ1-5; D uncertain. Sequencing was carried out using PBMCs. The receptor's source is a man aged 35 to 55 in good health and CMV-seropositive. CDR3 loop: CASSPRFGSSNQPQHF. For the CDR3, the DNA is TGTGCCAGCAGCCCCCGTTTTGGCTCTAGCAATCAGCCCCAGCATTTT.